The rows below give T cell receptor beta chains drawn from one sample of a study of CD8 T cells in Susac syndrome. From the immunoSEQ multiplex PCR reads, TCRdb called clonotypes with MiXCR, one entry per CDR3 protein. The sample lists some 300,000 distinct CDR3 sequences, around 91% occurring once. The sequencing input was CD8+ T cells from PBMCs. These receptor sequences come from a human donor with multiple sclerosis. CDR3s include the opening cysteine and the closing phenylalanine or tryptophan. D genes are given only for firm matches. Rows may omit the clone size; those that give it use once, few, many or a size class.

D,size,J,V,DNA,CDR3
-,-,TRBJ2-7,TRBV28,TGTGCCAGCGCCCCGAGTGCCTACGAGCAGTACTTC,CASAPSAYEQYF
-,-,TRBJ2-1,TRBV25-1,TGTGCCAGCACAGTCGAAGGGAATGAGCAGTTCTTC,CASTVEGNEQFF
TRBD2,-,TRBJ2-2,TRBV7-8,TGTGCCAGCAGCGCCCGGACTAGCGGGGGTGGTCCCGGGGAGCTGTTTTTT,CASSARTSGGGPGELFF
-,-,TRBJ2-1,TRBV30,TGTGTCTGGAGCGGACCCGCAGGGGTTTACAATGAGCAGTTCTTC,CVWSGPAGVYNEQFF
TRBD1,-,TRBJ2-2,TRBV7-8,TGTGCCAGCAGCTTAGCACAGGGGGCTAACGGGGAGCTGTTTTTT,CASSLAQGANGELFF
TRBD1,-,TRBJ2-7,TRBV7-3,TGTGCCAGCAGCCCCGTTGCAGGGGGAACCTACGAGCAGTACTTC,CASSPVAGGTYEQYF
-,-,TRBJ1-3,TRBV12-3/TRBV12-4,TGTGCCAGCAGTAGTGGGTCCTCTGGAAACACCATATATTTT,CASSSGSSGNTIYF
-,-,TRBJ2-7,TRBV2,TGTGCTAATACCGGGGGATACGAGCAGTACTTC,CANTGGYEQYF
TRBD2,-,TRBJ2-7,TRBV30,TGTGCCTGGAGTTTGGGAGCGGGGGTAGAGCAGTACTTC,CAWSLGAGVEQYF
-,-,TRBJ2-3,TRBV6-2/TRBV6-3,TGTGCCAGCACCCGGGGGACCGCACCAGATACGCAGTATTTT,CASTRGTAPDTQYF
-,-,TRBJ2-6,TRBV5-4,TGTGCCAGCAGCTTCGACGTACCAGCCTCTGGGGCCAACGTCCTGACTTTC,CASSFDVPASGANVLTF
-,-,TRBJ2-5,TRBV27,TGTGCCAGCAGTCCCCGGACCGGGCAAGGAGAGACCCAGTACTTC,CASSPRTGQGETQYF
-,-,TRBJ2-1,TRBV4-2,TGTGCCAGCAGCACAAAGCAACTCGGGGTCGAGTTCTTC,CASSTKQLGVEFF
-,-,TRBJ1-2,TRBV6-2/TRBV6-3,TGTGCCAGCAGTTTCGGGCAGATCGGCTACACCTTC,CASSFGQIGYTF
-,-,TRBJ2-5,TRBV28,TGTGCCAGCAGTTTACTGATGGGGTCGGTCGGGGAGACCCAGTACTTC,CASSLLMGSVGETQYF
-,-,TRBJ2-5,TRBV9,TGTGCCAGCAGCGTAGCTCAGGCGGGAAGTTTGGAGACCCAGTACTTC,CASSVAQAGSLETQYF
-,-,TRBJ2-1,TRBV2,TGTGCCAGCAGACGGGGCACCTCTTTTGAGCAGTTCTTC,CASRRGTSFEQFF
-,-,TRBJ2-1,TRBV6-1,TGTGCCAGCCGTGGGTTGAGGGAGATGACCTACAATGAGCAGTTCTTC,CASRGLREMTYNEQFF
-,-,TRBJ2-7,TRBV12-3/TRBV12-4,TGTGCCAGCAGGCCCCCGGCGGGCTACGAGCAGTACTTC,CASRPPAGYEQYF
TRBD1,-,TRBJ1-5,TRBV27,TGTGCCAGCATCCCCCTCTGGGACAGGGGGGATCAGCCCCAGCATTTT,CASIPLWDRGDQPQHF
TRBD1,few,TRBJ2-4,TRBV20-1,TGCAGTGCCCAACGGGACAGCAAAAACATTCAGTACTTC,CSAQRDSKNIQYF
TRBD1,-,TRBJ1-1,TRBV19,TGTGCCAGTAGTATCGGGACAGTTTTGAACACTGAAGCTTTCTTT,CASSIGTVLNTEAFF
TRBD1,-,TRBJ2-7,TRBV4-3,TGCGCCAGCAGCCAAGATGCCCCTGCGGACAGGTTCTACGAGCAGTACTTC,CASSQDAPADRFYEQYF
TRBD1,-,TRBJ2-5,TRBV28,TGTGCCAGCAGTTTAAAGGGGGCAGGGATTTTTCAAGAGACCCAGTACTTC,CASSLKGAGIFQETQYF
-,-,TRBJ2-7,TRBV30,TGTGCCTGGAGAGACCTTCCCTACGAGCAGTACTTC,CAWRDLPYEQYF
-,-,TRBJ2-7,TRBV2,TGTGCCAGCAGTGAAGTTGAGGACAGCTCCTACGAGCAGTACTTC,CASSEVEDSSYEQYF
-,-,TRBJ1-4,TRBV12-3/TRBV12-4,TGTGCCAGCAGTTTAGGGGGGATCAGGGAAAAACTGTTTTTT,CASSLGGIREKLFF
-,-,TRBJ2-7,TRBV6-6,TGTGCCAGCCTCGGGATGGCGGTGGGGGAGTACGAGCAGTACTTC,CASLGMAVGEYEQYF
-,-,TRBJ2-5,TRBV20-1,TGCAGGGCTAGAGAGGCGCTACAAGCTTTAGAGACCCAGTACTTC,CRAREALQALETQYF
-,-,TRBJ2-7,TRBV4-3,TGCGCCAGCAGCCAAGTCGGTAGCTCCTACGAGCAGTACTTC,CASSQVGSSYEQYF
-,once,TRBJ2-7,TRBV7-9,TGTGCCAGCAGCTTAGCATTGGCAGGGTTAGACGAGCAGTACTTC,CASSLALAGLDEQYF
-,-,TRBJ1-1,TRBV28,TGTGCCAGCATCAAAGGAGGGTCAGGGGCCACTGAAGCTTTCTTT,CASIKGGSGATEAFF
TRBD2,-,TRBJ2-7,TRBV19,TGTGCCAGTAGTACGGGACTAGCGGGAGTGGCGGAGCAGTACTTC,CASSTGLAGVAEQYF
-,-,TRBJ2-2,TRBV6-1,TGTGCCAGCAGTGAAGATACGGAGCCCGGGGAGCTGTTTTTT,CASSEDTEPGELFF
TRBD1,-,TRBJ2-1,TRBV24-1,TGTGCCACCAGTTTAGGTCGTGAGGGGACAGGGAGCTCCTACAATGAGCAGTTCTTC,CATSLGREGTGSSYNEQFF
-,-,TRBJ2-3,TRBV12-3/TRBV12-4,TGTGCCAGCAGTTTAGCCTTACAGGGGGGGGATACGCAGTATTTT,CASSLALQGGDTQYF
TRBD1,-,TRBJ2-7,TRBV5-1,TGCGCCAGCAGTGTGGGACAGGGAGTGGACGAGCAGTACTTC,CASSVGQGVDEQYF
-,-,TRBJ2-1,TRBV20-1,TGCAGTGCCCAGGGGGGGAGATTCAATGAGCAGTTCTTC,CSAQGGRFNEQFF
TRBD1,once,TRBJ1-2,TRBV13,TGTGCCAGCAGCCGCGGGACAGAGTTAGCTAACTATGGCTACACCTTC,CASSRGTELANYGYTF
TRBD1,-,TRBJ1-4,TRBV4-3,TGCGCCAGCAGCCAGGACTCGACAGGGGCGGCCGGGGGAAAACTGTTTTTT,CASSQDSTGAAGGKLFF
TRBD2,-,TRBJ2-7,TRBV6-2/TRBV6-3,TGTGCCAGCAGTTACTTGGGGGGGAGTGGCGACGAGCAGTACTTC,CASSYLGGSGDEQYF
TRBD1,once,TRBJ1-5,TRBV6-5,TGTGCCAGCAGTTACTCGACCGGGACAGGGGGCGACTATGAGAGCAATCAGCCCCAGCATTTT,CASSYSTGTGGDYESNQPQHF
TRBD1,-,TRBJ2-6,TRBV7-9,TGTGCCAGCAGCTCCAGTAGGGGGACAGGGGGCTTTGGGGCCAACGTCCTGACTTTC,CASSSSRGTGGFGANVLTF
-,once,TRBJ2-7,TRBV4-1,TGCGCCAGCAGCCAATCGCCACTTACCTACGAGCAGTACTTC,CASSQSPLTYEQYF
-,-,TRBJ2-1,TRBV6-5,TGTGCCAGCAGTTACTCGATGACCCCGACTCCGGGCAATGAGCAGTTCTTC,CASSYSMTPTPGNEQFF
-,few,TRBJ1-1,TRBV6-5,TGTGCCAGCAGTTACGGTCAGGGGACGACTGAAGCTTTCTTT,CASSYGQGTTEAFF
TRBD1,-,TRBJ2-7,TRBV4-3,TGCGCCAGCAGCCAAGATGGTGGGACAGGGCATGAGCAGTACTTC,CASSQDGGTGHEQYF
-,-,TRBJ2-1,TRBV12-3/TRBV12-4,TGTGCCACCGGTCGGGCAGGGGATAATGAGCAGTTCTTC,CATGRAGDNEQFF